Each of the 7 T cell receptor beta chains below was sequenced from the same sample in a study of CD8 T cells in ankylosing spondylitis. TCRdb called the 5' RACE reads again in MiXCR, with one record for every CDR3 protein. The data show roughly 150,000 distinct CDR3 sequences, with roughly 31% seen just once and approximately 5.9% held by the top ten. The sample comprised synovial fluid, either unsorted or a sorted T cell fraction (not recorded which). The origin of the receptors is a male donor with ankylosing spondylitis.

The chain couples TRBV19 to TRBJ2-1; tentatively, D is TRBD1 (6 bases). The ends were cut back, 3 bases at V and 0 bases at J, with 9 bases in the middle. Germline CDR1 and CDR2: LNHDA and SQIVND (reference sequence). CDR3 length: 15 residues. The CDR3 DNA reads TGTGCCAGTAGTATGGGGGCGCTCTCCTACAATGAGCAGTTCTTC. Translating it yields CASSMGALSYNEQFF.

Comment on this clonotype: A single base separates this from a much larger clone, so it may be a read error. The rearrangement uses TRBV27 and TRBJ2-5; TRBD1 might be the D (5 bases). The CDR3 has 15 amino acids. Germline V gives CDR1 MNHEY, CDR2 SMNVEV (reference sequence). Trimming took 1 base from V and 7 from J, leaving 16 bases between them. CDR3 coding DNA: TGTGCCAGCAGTTTATTGGGGCTATCCGAAGGGACCCAGTACTTC. This translates into CASSLLGLSEGTQYF.

The table lists this clonotype with many counts. This chain uses TRBV20-1 with TRBJ2-3; D is ambiguous. The germline gives CDR1 DFQATT, CDR2 SNEGSKA (reference sequence). V lost 1 base and J 2 bases, leaving 13 bases between the germline ends. The CDR3 spans 15 residues. CDR3 region: CSARGWGSDTDTQYF. DNA for the CDR3: TGCAGTGCTAGAGGGTGGGGTAGTGACACAGATACGCAGTATTTT.

The J gene is TRBJ1-2, the V gene TRBV7-9; 7 bases are a match to TRBD1. After removal of 5 bases from V and 4 bases from J, the junction contained 10 bases not matched to a gene. The CDR3 contains 15 residues. CDR1 SEHNR and CDR2 FQNEAQ come from the germline V gene (reference sequence). The CDR3 region is CASSPLTGFIYGYTF. The DNA of the CDR3 is TGTGCCAGCAGCCCGTTGACAGGGTTTATCTATGGCTACACCTTC.

The sample holds many counts of this clonotype. The chain combines TRBV5-1 with TRBJ1-2, with D perhaps matching TRBD1 (5 bases). V dropped 6 bases and J dropped 8 bases, with 23 bases sitting between them. The CDR3 extends over 15 amino acids. Germline CDR1 and CDR2: SGHRS and YFSETQ. The CDR3 nucleotides read TGCGCCAGCAACCCATCGGGACCGAGCGAGGAGGGCTACACCTTC. Protein sequence: CASNPSGPSEEGYTF.

Here the CDR3 reads CSAPRAEVDGYTF. The DNA for the CDR3 is TGCAGTGCTCCTAGAGCGGAGGTTGATGGCTACACCTTC. The chain combines TRBV20-1 with TRBJ1-2; D gene unclear. The germline CDR1 and CDR2 sequences are DFQATT and SNEGSKA (reference sequence). The CDR3 is 13 residues long. Trimming pared 5 bases from V and 6 bases from J, leaving 16 bases between.

The chain has TRBV20-1 and TRBJ2-5, with D perhaps being TRBD1 or TRBD2 (6 bases each). Germline V gene sequence: CDR1 DFQATT, CDR2 SNEGSKA (reference sequence). This CDR3 region has 13 residues. V dropped 7 bases and J dropped 5 bases, with 17 bases sitting between them. The CDR3 nucleotides read TGCAGTGTTCCGCGGCAAGGGGGGGAGACCCAGTACTTC. Translating gives CSVPRQGGETQYF.